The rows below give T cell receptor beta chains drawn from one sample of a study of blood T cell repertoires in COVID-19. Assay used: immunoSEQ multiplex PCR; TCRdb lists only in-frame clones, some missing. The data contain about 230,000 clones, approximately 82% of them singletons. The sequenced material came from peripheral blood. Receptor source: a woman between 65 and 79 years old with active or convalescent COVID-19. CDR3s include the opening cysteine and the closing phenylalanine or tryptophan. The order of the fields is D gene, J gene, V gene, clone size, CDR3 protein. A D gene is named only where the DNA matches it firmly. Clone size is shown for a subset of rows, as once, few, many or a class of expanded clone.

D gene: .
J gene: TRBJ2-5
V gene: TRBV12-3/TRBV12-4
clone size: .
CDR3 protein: CASLGVGQETQYF

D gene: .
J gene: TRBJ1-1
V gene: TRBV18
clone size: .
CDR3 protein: CASSPPVTILMNTEAFF

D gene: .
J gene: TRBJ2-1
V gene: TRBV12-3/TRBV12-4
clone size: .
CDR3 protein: CASSPSNEQFF

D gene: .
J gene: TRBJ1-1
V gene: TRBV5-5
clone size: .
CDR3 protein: CASSLGGTPEAFF

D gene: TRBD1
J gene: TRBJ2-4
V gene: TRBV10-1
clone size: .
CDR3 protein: CASSAGQGLNIQYF

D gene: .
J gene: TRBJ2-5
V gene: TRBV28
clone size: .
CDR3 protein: CASSLGGAGETQYF

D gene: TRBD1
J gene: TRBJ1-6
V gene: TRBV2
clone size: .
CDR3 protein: CASSGQGLNSPLHF

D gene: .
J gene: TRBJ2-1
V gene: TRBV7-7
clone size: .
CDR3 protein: CANSQGASEYNEQFF

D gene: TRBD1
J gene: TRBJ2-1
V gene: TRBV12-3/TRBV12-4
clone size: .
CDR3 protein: CASSSANRGRVF

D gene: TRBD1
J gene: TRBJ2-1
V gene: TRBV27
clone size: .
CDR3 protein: CASSRDRAYNEQFF

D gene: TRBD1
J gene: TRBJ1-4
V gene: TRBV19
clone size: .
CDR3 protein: CASSSGQGGTNEKLFF

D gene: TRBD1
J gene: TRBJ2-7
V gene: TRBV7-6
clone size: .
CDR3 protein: CASSKGTGKGSEQYF

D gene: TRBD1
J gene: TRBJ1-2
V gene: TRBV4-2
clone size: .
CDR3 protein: CASSQDKTGDGYTF

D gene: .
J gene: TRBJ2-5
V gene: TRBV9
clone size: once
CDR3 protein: CASSVTAQETQYF

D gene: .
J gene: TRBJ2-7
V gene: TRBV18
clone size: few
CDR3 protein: CASSESASYYEQYF

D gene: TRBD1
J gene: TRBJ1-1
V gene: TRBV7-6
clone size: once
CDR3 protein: CASSLAGGSVSEAFF

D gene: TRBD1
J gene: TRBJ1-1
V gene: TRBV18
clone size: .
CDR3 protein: CASSPQTGGGTEAFF

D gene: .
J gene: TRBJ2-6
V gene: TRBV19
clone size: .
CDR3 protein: CASSAYRDTGANVLTF

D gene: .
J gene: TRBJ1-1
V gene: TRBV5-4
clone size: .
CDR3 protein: CASSFSYSGEAFF

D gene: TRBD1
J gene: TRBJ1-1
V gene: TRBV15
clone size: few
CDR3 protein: CATSSRQGNTEAFF

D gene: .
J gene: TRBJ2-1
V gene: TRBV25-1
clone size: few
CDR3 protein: CASVHPLREKNEQFF

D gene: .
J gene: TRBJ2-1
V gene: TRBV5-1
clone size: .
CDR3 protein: CASSKQGYEQFF

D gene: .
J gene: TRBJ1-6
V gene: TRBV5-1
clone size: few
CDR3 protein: CASSLGREPVYNSPLHF

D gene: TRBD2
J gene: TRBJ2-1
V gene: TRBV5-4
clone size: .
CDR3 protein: CASSLGLALINEQFF

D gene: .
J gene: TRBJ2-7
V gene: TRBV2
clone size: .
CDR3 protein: CASATTGTPYEQYF

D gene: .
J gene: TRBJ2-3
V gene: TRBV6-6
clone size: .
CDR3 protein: CASRRGTSTSFTDTQYF

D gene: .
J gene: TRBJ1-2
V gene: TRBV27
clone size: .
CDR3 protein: CASSLSRAGAYGYTF

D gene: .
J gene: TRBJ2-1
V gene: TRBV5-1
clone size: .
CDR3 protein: CASSQGIGKHNEQFF

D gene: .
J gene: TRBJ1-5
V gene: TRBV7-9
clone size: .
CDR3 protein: CASSETGIQPQHF

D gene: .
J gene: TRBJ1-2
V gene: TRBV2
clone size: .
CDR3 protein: CASSEGLTSLYGYTF

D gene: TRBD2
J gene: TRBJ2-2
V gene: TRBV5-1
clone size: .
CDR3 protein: CASSPRIAGGPGELFF

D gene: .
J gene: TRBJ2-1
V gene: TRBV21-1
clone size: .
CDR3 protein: CAPTRSGSSYNEQFF

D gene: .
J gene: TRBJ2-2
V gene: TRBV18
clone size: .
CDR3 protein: CASSPQLAENTGELFF

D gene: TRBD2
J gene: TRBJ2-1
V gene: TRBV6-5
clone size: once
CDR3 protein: CASKAGDSYNEQFF

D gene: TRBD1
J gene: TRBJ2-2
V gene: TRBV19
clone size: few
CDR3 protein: CASSIQTGSYTGELFF

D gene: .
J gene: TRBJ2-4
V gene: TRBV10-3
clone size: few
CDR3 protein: CAISDPRLAKNIQYF

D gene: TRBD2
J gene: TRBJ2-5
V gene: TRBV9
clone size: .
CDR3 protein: CASSVASGITETQYF

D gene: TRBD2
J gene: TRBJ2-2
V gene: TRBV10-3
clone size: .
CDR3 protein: CAISEPGGGELFF

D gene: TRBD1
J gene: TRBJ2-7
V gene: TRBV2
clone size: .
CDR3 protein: CASRQGTYEQYF

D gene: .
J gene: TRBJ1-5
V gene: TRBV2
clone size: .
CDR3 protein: CASSGAGERNF

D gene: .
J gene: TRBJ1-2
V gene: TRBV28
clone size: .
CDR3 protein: CASSPNGLYGYTF

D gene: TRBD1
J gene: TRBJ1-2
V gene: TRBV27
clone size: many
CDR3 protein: CASSHRGGYGYTF

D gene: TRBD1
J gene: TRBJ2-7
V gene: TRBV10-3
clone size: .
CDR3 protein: CAISQIDRGYEQYF

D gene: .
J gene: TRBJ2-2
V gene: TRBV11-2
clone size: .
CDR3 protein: CASSFWTDTGELFF

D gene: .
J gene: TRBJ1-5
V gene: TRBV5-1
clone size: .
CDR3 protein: CASSFARGRQNSNQPQHF

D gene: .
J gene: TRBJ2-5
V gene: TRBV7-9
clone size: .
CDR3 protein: CASSFKTGQETQYF

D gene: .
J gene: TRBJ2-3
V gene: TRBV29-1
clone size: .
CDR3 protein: CSVEAVTDTQYF

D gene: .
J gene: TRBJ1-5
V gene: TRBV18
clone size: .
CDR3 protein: CASSGLTNQPQHF

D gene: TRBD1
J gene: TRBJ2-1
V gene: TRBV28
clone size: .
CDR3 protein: CASSTTFRTGGPYNEQFF

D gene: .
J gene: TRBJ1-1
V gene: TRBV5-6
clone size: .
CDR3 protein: CASSLEGGTAEAFF

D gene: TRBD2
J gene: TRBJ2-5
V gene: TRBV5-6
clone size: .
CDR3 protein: CASSVRLAGAETQYF

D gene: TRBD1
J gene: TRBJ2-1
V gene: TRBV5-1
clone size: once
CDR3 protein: CASSYGTGASGQFF

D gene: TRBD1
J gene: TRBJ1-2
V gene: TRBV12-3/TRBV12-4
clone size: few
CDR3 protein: CASRIGQEGGYTF

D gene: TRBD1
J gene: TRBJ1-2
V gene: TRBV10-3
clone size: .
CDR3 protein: CAISETGGYGYTF

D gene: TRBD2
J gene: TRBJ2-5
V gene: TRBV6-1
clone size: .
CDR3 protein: CASSEQTSAKETQYF